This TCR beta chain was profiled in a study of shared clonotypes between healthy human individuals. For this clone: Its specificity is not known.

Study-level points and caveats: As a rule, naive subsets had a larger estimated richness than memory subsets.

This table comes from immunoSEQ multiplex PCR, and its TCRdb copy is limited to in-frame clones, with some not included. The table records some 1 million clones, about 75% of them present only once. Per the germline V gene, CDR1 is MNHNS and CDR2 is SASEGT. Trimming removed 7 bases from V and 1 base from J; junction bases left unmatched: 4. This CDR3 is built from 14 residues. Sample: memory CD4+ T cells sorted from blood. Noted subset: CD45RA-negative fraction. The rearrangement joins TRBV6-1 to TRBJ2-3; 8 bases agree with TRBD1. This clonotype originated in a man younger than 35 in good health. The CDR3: CASNPGQGTDTQYF. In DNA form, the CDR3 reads TGTGCCAGCAACCCGGGACAGGGCACAGATACGCAGTATTTT.